The T cell receptor beta chain under discussion was sequenced for a study of T cell repertoires in cytomegalovirus infection. MiXCR was run by TCRdb on the reads, yielding one entry per CDR3 protein. In the table there are under 850,000 distinct CDR3 sequences, roughly 30% of which are singletons. The CDR3 has 13 residues. Trimming cost V 5 bases and J 4 bases, with 10 bases left between them. CDR1 SGHAT and CDR2 FQDESV come from the germline V gene (reference sequence). This clonotype appeared a few times. Antigen specificity is unknown. The genes are TRBV11-1 and TRBJ2-3; no firm D call. Sequences were derived from cultured PBMCs, sampled from culture after CMV antigen stimulation. The TCR comes from a human donor in good health (CMV status not recorded). Some clones in this sample may be carry-over from other donors' samples. The DNA for the CDR3 is TGTGCCAGCAGCATCTCGGGCGCAGATACGCAGTATTTT. It encodes CASSISGADTQYF.